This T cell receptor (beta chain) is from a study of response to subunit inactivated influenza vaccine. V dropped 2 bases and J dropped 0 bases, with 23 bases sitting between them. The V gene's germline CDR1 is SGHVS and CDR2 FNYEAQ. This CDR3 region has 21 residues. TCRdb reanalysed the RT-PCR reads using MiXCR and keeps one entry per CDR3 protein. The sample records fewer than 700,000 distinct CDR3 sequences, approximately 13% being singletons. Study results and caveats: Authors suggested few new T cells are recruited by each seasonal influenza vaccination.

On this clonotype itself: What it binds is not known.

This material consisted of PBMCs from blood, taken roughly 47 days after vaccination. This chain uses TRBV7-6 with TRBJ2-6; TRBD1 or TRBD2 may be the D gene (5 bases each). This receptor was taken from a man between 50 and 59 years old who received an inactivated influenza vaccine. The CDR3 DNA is TGTGCCAGCAGCTTATGGTTCGGGGCCAAAACGGCGACCTCTGGGGCCAACGTCCTGACTTTC. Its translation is CASSLWFGAKTATSGANVLTF.